This T cell receptor (beta chain) is drawn from a study of regulatory T cells in long-lasting Graves disease. Through Arm-PCR of CDR3 regions and iRepertoire HTBI primers, TCR beta libraries were built. TCRdb re-analysed the multiplex PCR reads in MiXCR, keeping a single row per CDR3 protein. The sample consists of 560,000 or so distinct CDR3 sequences, around 15% of them appearing once. The CDR3 spans 17 residues. J gave up 8 bases and V 1 base, and 12 bases lay outside the gene matches. The time point was: newly diagnosed GD, antithyroid drugs for less than 3 months. PBMC-extracted RNA yielded the TCR library. In its sample, this clonotype was seen many times. The data also belong to a second study, concerning T cells in Graves' hyperthyroidism and ophthalmopathy. That paper notes: Most clonotypes expanded in thyroid above 0.001 were likewise present in blood. From stable hyperthyroidism, ophthalmopathy was separated by a 13 V-J model.

The chain employs TRBV6-7 and TRBJ2-1; 9 bases are a match to TRBD2. TRBV6-7 is treated as an ORF (open reading frame) with a function not yet certain. The source of this sequence is a man between 18 and 35 years old with Graves disease. The sequencing here drew on peripheral blood mononuclear cells (PBMCs), taken at new diagnosis, from a patient treated with antithyroid drugs. CDR3 bases: TGTGCCAGCAGTTACTACTCTTTAGCGGGAGTGTGTCATGAGCAGTTCTTC. Protein sequence: CASSYYSLAGVCHEQFF.